This T cell receptor (beta chain) emerged from a study of shared clonotypes between healthy human individuals. The CDR3 length is 15 residues. Germline assignment: CDR1 MNHEY and CDR2 SMNVEV (reference sequence). Unmatched junction bases numbered 6, after V lost 2 bases and J lost 10 bases. Data came from immunoSEQ multiplex PCR; TCRdb stores just in-frame clones and leaves some out. Of more than 150,000 clones in the sample, 66% were seen once. This receptor was obtained from a man aged 25-45 years in good health. The genes are TRBV27 and TRBJ2-1, with 12 bases matching TRBD2. Sequenced: memory CD4+ T cells sorted from blood. The subset denotes: CD45RA-negative fraction. The CDR3 DNA is TGTGCCAGCAGTTTAGTACTAGCGGGAGGCAGGGAGCAGTTCTTC. Protein: CASSLVLAGGREQFF.